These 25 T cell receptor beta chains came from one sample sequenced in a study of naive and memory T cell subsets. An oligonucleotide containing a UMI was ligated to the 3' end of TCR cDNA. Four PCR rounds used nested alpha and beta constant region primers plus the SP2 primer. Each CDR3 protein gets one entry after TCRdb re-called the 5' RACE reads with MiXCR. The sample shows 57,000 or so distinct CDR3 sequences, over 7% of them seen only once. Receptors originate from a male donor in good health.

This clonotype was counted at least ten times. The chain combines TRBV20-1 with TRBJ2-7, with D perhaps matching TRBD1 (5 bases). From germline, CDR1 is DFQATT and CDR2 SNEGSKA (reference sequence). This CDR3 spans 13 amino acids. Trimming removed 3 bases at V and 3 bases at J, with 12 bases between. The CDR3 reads CSASDSSYYEQYF. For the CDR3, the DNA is TGCAGTGCTAGCGACAGCTCCTACTACGAGCAGTACTTC.

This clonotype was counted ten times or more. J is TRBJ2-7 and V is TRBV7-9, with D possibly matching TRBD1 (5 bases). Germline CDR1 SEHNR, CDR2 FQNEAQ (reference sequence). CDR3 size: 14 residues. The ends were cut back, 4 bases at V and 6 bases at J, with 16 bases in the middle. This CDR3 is CASSWGRVSSEQYF. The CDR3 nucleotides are TGTGCCAGCAGCTGGGGCAGGGTGAGCTCCGAGCAGTACTTC.

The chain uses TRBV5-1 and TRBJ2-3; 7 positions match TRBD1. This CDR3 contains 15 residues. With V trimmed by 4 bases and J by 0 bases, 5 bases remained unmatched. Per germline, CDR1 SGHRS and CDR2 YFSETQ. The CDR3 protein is CASSSGQDSTDTQYF. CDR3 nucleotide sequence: TGCGCCAGCAGCAGCGGACAGGATAGCACAGATACGCAGTATTTT. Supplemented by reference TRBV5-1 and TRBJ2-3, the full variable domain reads KAGVTQTPRYLIKTRGQQVTLSCSPISGHRSVSWYQQTPGQGLQFLFEYFSETQRNKGNFPGRFSGRQFSNSRSEMNVSTLELGDSALYLCASSSGQDSTDTQYFGPGTRLTVL.

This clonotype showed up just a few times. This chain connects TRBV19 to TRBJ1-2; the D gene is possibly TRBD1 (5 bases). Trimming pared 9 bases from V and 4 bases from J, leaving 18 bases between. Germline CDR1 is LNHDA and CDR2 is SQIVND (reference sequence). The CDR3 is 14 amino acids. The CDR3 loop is CASRRDGGLYGYTF. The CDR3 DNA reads TGTGCCAGCCGACGGGACGGTGGGCTCTATGGCTACACCTTC.

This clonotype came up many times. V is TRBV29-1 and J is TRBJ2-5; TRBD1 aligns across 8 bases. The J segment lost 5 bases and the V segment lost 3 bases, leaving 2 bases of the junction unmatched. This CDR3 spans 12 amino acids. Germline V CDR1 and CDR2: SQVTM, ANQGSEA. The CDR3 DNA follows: TGCAGCGTTGACAGGGGGCGGGAGACCCAGTACTTC. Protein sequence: CSVDRGRETQYF.

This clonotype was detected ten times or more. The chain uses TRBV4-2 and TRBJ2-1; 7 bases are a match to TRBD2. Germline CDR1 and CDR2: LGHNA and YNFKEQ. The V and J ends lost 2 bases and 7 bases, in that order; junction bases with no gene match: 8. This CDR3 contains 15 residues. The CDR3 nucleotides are TGTGCCAGCAGCCAATTTGGGGAGGGCGTAAATGAGCAGTTCTTC. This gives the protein CASSQFGEGVNEQFF.

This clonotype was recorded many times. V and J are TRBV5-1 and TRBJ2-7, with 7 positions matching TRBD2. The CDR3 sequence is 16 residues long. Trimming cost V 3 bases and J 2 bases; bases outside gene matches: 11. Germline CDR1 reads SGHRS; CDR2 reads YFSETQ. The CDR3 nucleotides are TGCGCCAGCAGCTGGGAACTTAGCGGGCCAACCTACGAGCAGTACTTC. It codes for CASSWELSGPTYEQYF.

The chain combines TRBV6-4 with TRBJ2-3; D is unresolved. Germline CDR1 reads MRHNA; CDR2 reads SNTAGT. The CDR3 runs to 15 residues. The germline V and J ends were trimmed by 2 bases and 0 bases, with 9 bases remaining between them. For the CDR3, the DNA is TGTGCCAGCAGTGACCGAGGAATTAGCACAGATACGCAGTATTTT. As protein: CASSDRGISTDTQYF.

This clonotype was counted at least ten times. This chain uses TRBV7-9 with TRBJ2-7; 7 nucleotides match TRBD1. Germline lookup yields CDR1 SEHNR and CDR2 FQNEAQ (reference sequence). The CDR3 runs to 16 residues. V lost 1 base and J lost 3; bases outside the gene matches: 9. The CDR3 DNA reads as TGTGCCAGCAGCTTAGATGGGGGACAGTATAACTACGAGCAGTACTTC. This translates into CASSLDGGQYNYEQYF.

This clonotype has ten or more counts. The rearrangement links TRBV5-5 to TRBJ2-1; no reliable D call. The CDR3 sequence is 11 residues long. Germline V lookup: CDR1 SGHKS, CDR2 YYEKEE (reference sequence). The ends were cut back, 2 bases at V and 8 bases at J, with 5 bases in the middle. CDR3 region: CASSFLDEQFF. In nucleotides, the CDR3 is TGTGCCAGCAGCTTTTTGGATGAGCAGTTCTTC. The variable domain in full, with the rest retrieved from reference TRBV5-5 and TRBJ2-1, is DAGVTQSPTHLIKTRGQQVTLRCSPISGHKSVSWYQQVLGQGPQFIFQYYEKEERGRGNFPDRFSARQFPNYSSELNVNALLLGDSALYLCASSFLDEQFFGPGTRLTVL.

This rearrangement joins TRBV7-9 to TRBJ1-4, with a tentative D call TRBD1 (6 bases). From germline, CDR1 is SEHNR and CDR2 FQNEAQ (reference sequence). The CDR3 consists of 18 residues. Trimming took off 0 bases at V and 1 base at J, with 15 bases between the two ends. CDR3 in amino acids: CASSLALGGVGTNEKLFF. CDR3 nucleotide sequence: TGTGCCAGCAGCTTAGCGCTGGGGGGCGTTGGAACTAATGAAAAACTGTTTTTT. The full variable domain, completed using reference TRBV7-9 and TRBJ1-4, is DTGVSQNPRHKITKRGQNVTFRCDPISEHNRLYWYRQTLGQGPEFLTYFQNEAQLEKSRLLSDRFSAERPKGSFSTLEIQRTEQGDSAMYLCASSLALGGVGTNEKLFFGSGTQLSVL.

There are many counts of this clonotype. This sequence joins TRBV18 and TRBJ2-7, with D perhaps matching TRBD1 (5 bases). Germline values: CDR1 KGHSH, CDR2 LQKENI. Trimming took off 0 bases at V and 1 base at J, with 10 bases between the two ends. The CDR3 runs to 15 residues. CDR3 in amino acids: CASSPPGAGSYEQYF. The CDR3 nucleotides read TGTGCCAGCTCACCACCTGGGGCCGGGTCCTACGAGCAGTACTTC.

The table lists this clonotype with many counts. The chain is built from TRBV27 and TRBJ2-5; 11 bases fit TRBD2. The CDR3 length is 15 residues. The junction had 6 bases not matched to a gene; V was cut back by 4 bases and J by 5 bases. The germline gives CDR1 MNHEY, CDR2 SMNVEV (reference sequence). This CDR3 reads CASSSLSGGAETQYF. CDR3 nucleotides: TGTGCCAGCAGTTCCCTTAGCGGGGGGGCCGAGACCCAGTACTTC.

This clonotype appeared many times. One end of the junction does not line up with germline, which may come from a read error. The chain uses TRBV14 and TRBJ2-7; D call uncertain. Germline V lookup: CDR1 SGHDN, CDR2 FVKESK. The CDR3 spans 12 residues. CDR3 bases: TGTGCCAGCAGCCAAGATCTAGGACCCCGGCTCTTC. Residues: CASSQDLGPRLF. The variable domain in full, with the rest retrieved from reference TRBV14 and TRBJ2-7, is EAGVTQFPSHSVIEKGQTVTLRCDPISGHDNLYWYRRVMGKEIKFLLHFVKESKQDESGMPNNRFLAERTGGTYSTLKVQPAELEDSGVYFCASSQDLGPRLFGPGTRLTVT.

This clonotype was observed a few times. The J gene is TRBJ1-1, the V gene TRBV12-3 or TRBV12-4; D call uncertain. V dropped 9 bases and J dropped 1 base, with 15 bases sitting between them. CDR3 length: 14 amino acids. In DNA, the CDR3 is TGTGCCAGTTGGGTGGGGTTTTGGAACACTGAAGCTTTCTTT. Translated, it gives CASWVGFWNTEAFF.

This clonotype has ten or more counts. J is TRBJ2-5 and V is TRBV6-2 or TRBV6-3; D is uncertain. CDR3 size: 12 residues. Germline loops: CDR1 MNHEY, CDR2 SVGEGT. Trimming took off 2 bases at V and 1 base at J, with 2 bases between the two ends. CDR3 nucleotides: TGTGCCAGCAGTTACCTCCAAGAGACCCAGTACTTC. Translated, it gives CASSYLQETQYF.

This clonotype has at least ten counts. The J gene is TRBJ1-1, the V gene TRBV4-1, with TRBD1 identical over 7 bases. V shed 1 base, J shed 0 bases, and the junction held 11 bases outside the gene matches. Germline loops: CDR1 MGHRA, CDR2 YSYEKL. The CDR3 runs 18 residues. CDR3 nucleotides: TGCGCCAGCAGCCAAGCACAGGGGAGAGGGAAGATGAACACTGAAGCTTTCTTT. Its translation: CASSQAQGRGKMNTEAFF.

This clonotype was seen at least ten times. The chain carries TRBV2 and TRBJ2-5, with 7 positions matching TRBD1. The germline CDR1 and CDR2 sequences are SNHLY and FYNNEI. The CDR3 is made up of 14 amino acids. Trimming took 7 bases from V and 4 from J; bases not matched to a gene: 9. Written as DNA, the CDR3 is TGTGCCAGCAATTCCAGGACAGGTGTAGAGACCCAGTACTTC. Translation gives CASNSRTGVETQYF.

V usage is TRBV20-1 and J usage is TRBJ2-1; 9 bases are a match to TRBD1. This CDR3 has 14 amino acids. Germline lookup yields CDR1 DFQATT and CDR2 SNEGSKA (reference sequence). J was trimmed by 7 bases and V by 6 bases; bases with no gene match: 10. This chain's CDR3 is CSATGTGTGNEQFF. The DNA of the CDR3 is TGCAGTGCAACCGGGACAGGGACCGGGAATGAGCAGTTCTTC.

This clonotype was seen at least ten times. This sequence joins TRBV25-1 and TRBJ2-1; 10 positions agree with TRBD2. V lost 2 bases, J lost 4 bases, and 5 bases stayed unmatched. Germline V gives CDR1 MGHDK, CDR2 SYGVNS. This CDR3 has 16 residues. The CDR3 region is CASSETLAGPYNEQFF. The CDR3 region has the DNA TGTGCCAGCAGTGAAACACTAGCGGGACCTTACAATGAGCAGTTCTTC.

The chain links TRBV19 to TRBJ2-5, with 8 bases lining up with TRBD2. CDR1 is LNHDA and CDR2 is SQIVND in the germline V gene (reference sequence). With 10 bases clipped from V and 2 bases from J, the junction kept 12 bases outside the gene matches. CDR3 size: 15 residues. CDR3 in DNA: TGTGCCACCTCTCGGGCGGGGGGACCTCAAGAGACCCAGTACTTC. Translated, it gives CATSRAGGPQETQYF.

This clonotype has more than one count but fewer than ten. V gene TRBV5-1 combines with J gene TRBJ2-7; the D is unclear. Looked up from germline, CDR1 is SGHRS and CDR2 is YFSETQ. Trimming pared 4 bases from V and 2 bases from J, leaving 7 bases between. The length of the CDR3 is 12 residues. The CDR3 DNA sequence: TGCGCCAGCAGCCGTGGGCCCTACGAGCAGTACTTC. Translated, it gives CASSRGPYEQYF.

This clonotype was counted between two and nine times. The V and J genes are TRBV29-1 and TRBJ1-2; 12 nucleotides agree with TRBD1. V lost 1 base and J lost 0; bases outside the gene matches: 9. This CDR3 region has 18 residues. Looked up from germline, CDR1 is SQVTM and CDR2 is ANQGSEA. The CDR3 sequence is CSVEGFGTGGATNYGYTF. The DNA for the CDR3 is TGCAGCGTTGAAGGGTTCGGGACAGGGGGCGCGACTAACTATGGCTACACCTTC.

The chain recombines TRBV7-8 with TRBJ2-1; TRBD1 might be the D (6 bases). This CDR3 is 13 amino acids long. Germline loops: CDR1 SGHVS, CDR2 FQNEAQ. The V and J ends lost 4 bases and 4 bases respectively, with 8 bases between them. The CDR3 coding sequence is TGTGCCAGCAGCTCAGGGGCTTACAATGAGCAGTTCTTC. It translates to CASSSGAYNEQFF.

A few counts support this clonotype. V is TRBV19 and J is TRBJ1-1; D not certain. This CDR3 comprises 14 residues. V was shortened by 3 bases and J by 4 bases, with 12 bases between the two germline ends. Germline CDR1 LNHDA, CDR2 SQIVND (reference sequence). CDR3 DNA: TGTGCCAGTAGTATCCTTGTGCGGACCACTGAAGCTTTCTTT. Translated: CASSILVRTTEAFF.